This TCR beta chain was sequenced during a study of cytomegalovirus exposure and HLA in healthy donors. Researchers ran the PCR with 60 Vbeta and 13 Jbeta primers. Profiled with immunoSEQ multiplex PCR; TCRdb holds only in-frame clones, not every one. Among about 200,000 clones listed, approximately 78% were seen once. Study-level points and caveats: Cytomegalovirus association was assigned to 170 or so TCR beta chains.

Comments on this clone: Its antigen is currently unknown.

Germline V gives CDR1 MNHNS, CDR2 SASEGT. The CDR3 has 15 amino acids. Trimming cost V 6 bases and J 6 bases; bases outside gene matches: 10. The material sequenced was PBMCs. The sequence came from a woman aged 40 to 49 in good health and CMV-seronegative. The chain has TRBV6-1 and TRBJ1-5; 8 nucleotides agree with TRBD1. Here the CDR3 DNA reads TGTGCCAGCAGCGTGGGACAGGTTTTCGGTCAGCCCCAGCATTTT. It encodes CASSVGQVFGQPQHF.